These 27 T cell receptor beta chains originate from one sample sequenced in a study of T cell clonality in common variable immunodeficiency (dated by TCRdb to about 2015). Points the paper makes about the study in general: Reportedly, TCRbeta sequences from CVID had fewer deletions and N-nucleotide insertions, and highly modified clones with 13 or more V deletions were absent from CVID.

No antigen is known for these receptors. The library came from the immunoSEQ multiplex PCR assay. In TCRdb, the immuneACCESS table is reduced to in-frame sequences with V and J assigned. These tables do not hold every clone; where another copy was compared, an unresolved V gene accounts for under half, and the others remain unexplained. This sample includes over 30,000 clones, and none of them was observed just once. More than 25% of the sample lies in the top ten. Sequencing was carried out using peripheral blood mononuclear cells. Source of these receptors: a human donor with common variable immunodeficiency.

This clone was seen a handful of times. The read ends 3 residues shy of where the CDR3 ends; the end is completed using the germline J gene. J is TRBJ1-1 and V is TRBV5-1; 12 bases map to TRBD1. CDR1 is SGHRS and CDR2 is YFSETQ in the germline V gene. The ends lost 4 bases at V and 0 bases at J; junction bases unmatched: 7. The CDR3 loop spans 17 amino acids. This CDR3 is CASSPGTGGTMNTEAFF. The CDR3 DNA, read in part, is TGCGCCAGCAGCCCTGGGACAGGGGGCACCATGAACACTGAA.

Remarks on this clone: The read finishes 3 residues shy of the CDR3 end, and the germline J gene is used to complete it. V gene TRBV19 combines with J gene TRBJ1-5, with D uncertain. The CDR3 length is 13 residues. The germline gives CDR1 LNHDA, CDR2 SQIVND (reference sequence). V gave up 3 bases and J gave up 6 bases, with 9 bases separating them. The CDR3 DNA, read in part, is TGTGCCAGTAGTATCCGGTTATCTCAGCCC. It is translated as CASSIRLSQP. The whole CDR3 region reads CASSIRLSQPQHF.

This clone was seen more than once but under ten times. The read gets to within 3 residues of the CDR3 end, and the germline J gene fills in the rest. The V call is TRBV30, the J call TRBJ2-7; the D gene is possibly TRBD2 (6 bases). Germline-derived CDR1 and CDR2 are GTSNPN and SVGIG (reference sequence). Trimming stripped 6 bases from V and 3 bases from J, with 15 bases between. The CDR3 has 13 residues. The DNA read from the CDR3 is TGTGCCTGTTGGGCCCTGCGGGACTACGAG. Its protein is CACWALRDYE. The complete CDR3 reads CACWALRDYEQYF.

In its sample, this clone was seen many times. The CDR3 end falls 3 residues outside the read, so it is completed with the germline J gene. The rearrangement links TRBV11-2 to TRBJ2-1; TRBD1 aligns across 8 bases. This CDR3 is 15 amino acids long. The germline CDR1 and CDR2 sequences are SGHAT and FQNNGV. After removal of 7 bases from V and 3 bases from J, the junction contained 8 bases not matched to a gene. The CDR3 loop is CASTHGTGFYNEQFF. Partial CDR3 DNA: TGTGCCAGCACTCACGGGACAGGCTTCTACAATGAG.

This clone occurred many times. The read ends 3 residues before the CDR3 terminus; that terminus is restored from the germline J gene. The genes are TRBV28 and TRBJ2-3; 9 nucleotides agree with TRBD1. This CDR3 is built from 16 residues. Per germline, CDR1 MDHEN and CDR2 SYDVKM. Trimming removed 4 bases from V and 2 bases from J; junction bases left unmatched: 7. The sequenced part of the CDR3 DNA is TGTGCCAGCAGTTCTCCCGGGACAGGGAACACAGATACG. Its translation is CASSSPGTGNTDT. In full, the CDR3 is CASSSPGTGNTDTQYF.

This clone was counted many times. From the germline J gene comes the end of the CDR3, since the read stops 3 residues before it. The chain joins TRBV30 to TRBJ2-4; 7 positions agree with TRBD2. V gave up 0 bases and J gave up 0 bases; unmatched junction bases: 5. Germline loops: CDR1 GTSNPN, CDR2 SVGIG (reference sequence). This CDR3 has 16 residues. The CDR3 bases that were read are TGTGCCTGGAGTGTACTTGCGGGAGAAGCCAAAAACATT. Its protein product is CAWSVLAGEAKNI. The CDR3 in full is CAWSVLAGEAKNIQYF.

This clone was counted between two and nine times. The sequenced fragment ends 3 residues before the CDR3 boundary, so the rest is inferred from the germline J gene. The chain has TRBV7-9 and TRBJ2-7; D call uncertain. The CDR3 covers 13 residues. V was trimmed by 10 bases and J by 2 bases, leaving 15 bases between them. From germline, CDR1 is SEHNR and CDR2 FQNEAQ (reference sequence). CDR3 sequence: CATRSGSAYEQYF. CDR3 DNA, as far as it was read: TGTGCCACCAGGTCGGGTTCCGCCTACGAG.

This clone appeared many times. The CDR3 end is not reached by the read, which stops 3 residues before it; the germline J gene fills it in. The chain combines TRBV20-1 with TRBJ1-5; 7 bases agree with TRBD1. This CDR3 spans 14 amino acids. Germline assignment: CDR1 DFQATT and CDR2 SNEGSKA (reference sequence). V gave up 5 bases and J gave up 7 bases; unmatched junction bases: 11. The part of the CDR3 DNA that was read is TGCAGTGCTGAAACCCGACAGGGTCAACAGCCC. This translates into CSAETRQGQQP. The full CDR3 protein reads CSAETRQGQQPQHF.

As to this clone: The read stops 3 residues short of the end of the CDR3; the missing end is completed from the germline J gene. The V and J genes are TRBV30 and TRBJ2-7; TRBD2 is a possible D gene (7 bases). Between the trimmed V and J ends, which lost 1 base and 2 bases, there was a span of 9 bases. CDR1 is GTSNPN and CDR2 is SVGIG in the germline V gene (reference sequence). The CDR3 consists of 13 residues. This CDR3 is CAWSAGGPYEQYF. The sequenced part of the CDR3 DNA is TGTGCCTGGAGTGCGGGGGGCCCCTACGAG.

In its sample, this clone was seen a few times. The CDR3 end is not reached by the read, which stops 3 residues before it; the germline J gene fills it in. The J gene is TRBJ2-7, the V gene TRBV30, with TRBD2 identical over 8 bases. Germline CDR1 is GTSNPN and CDR2 is SVGIG (reference sequence). V was pared by 1 base and J by 2 bases, with 7 bases of the junction left unmatched. This CDR3 comprises 15 residues. The CDR3 DNA, read in part, is TGTGCCTGGAGTGCGCGGGGAGCGGGAGCCTACGAG. Translation gives CAWSARGAGAYE. The whole CDR3 is CAWSARGAGAYEQYF.

This clone was detected a few times. The read falls 3 residues short of the CDR3 end, and the missing part is taken from the germline J gene. The chain combines TRBV7-9 with TRBJ2-7, with 9 bases that match TRBD2. Germline loops: CDR1 SEHNR, CDR2 FQNEAQ (reference sequence). J lost 6 bases, V lost 3 bases, and 3 bases had no gene match. This CDR3 spans 13 amino acids. The part of the CDR3 DNA that was read is TGTGCCAGCAGCTTGCGGGGGGGTCTCGAG. It is translated as CASSLRGGLE. The whole CDR3 region reads CASSLRGGLEQYF. Complete variable domain (other parts from reference TRBV7-9 and TRBJ2-7): DTGVSQNPRHKITKRGQNVTFRCDPISEHNRLYWYRQTLGQGPEFLTYFQNEAQLEKSRLLSDRFSAERPKGSFSTLEIQRTEQGDSAMYLCASSLRGGLEQYFGPGTRLTVT.

This clone was counted only a few times. The CDR3 end falls 3 residues outside the read, so it is completed with the germline J gene. The J gene is TRBJ1-5, the V gene TRBV2; D may be TRBD1 (6 bases). There are 13 residues in the CDR3. The V end was cut by 5 bases, the J end by 4 bases, with 9 bases between. The germline CDR1 and CDR2 sequences are SNHLY and FYNNEI. Partial CDR3 DNA: TGTGCCAGCAGTAGGACAGTTAATCAGCCC. Encoded protein: CASSRTVNQP. The full-length CDR3 reads as CASSRTVNQPQHF.

Only a few counts were recorded for this clone. Read sequence stops 3 residues before the CDR3 end, and the germline J gene provides the missing end. This chain connects TRBV18 to TRBJ1-6; 7 positions match TRBD1. Germline-derived CDR1 and CDR2 are KGHSH and LQKENI. The CDR3 is made up of 13 amino acids. V gave up 5 bases and J gave up 7 bases; unmatched junction bases: 2. The covered CDR3 bases are TGTGCCAGCTCATCGACAGGGAATTCACCC. Encoded protein: CASSSTGNSP. In full, the CDR3 reads CASSSTGNSPLHF.

This clone was seen at least ten times. The read comes to an end 3 residues before the CDR3 does, leaving the germline J gene to fill in the end. The chain combines TRBV5-1 with TRBJ2-3, with a tentative D call TRBD1 (5 bases). Germline loops: CDR1 SGHRS, CDR2 YFSETQ. This CDR3 has 17 residues. The V and J ends lost 7 bases and 1 base respectively, with 22 bases between them. This CDR3 is CASLANHQGVGTDTQYF. The CDR3 DNA, read in part, is TGCGCCAGCTTAGCAAACCACCAGGGCGTGGGCACAGATACG. The variable domain in full, with the rest retrieved from reference TRBV5-1 and TRBJ2-3, is KAGVTQTPRYLIKTRGQQVTLSCSPISGHRSVSWYQQTPGQGLQFLFEYFSETQRNKGNFPGRFSGRQFSNSRSEMNVSTLELGDSALYLCASLANHQGVGTDTQYFGPGTRLTVL.

By proportion, this clone is medium-sized. The CDR3 end is not reached by the read, which stops 3 residues before it; the germline J gene fills it in. This sequence joins TRBV12-3 or TRBV12-4 and TRBJ2-3, with 8 bases identical to TRBD2. The CDR3 is made up of 13 amino acids. J lost 6 bases, V lost 3 bases, and 2 bases had no gene match. The CDR3 DNA, read in part, is TGTGCCAGCAGTTTTATAGCGGGGGATACG. Its protein product is CASSFIAGDT. In full, the CDR3 reads CASSFIAGDTQYF.

Turning to this clone: A much larger clone lies a single base off, so this may be a read error. Read coverage stops 3 residues before the CDR3 terminus; the germline J gene supplies the remainder. This sequence joins TRBV7-2 and TRBJ2-5; D uncertain. Germline CDR1 and CDR2: SGHTA and FQGNSA. V dropped 6 bases and J dropped 5 bases, with 7 bases sitting between them. This CDR3 region has 11 residues. CDR3 sequence reads: CASSYGETQYF. The sequenced CDR3 bases are TGTGCCAGCAGTTACGGGGAGACC.

Comments on this clone: With the read ending 3 residues before the CDR3 end, the germline J gene is used to fill in that end. The V and J genes are TRBV5-1 and TRBJ2-7; TRBD1 might be the D (6 bases). Per the germline V gene, CDR1 is SGHRS and CDR2 is YFSETQ. The V end lost 2 bases, the J end lost 0 bases, and 12 bases lay between the germline ends. This CDR3 region has 15 residues. The CDR3: CASSLTGTISYEQYF. Partial CDR3 DNA: TGCGCCAGCAGCTTAACCGGGACAATCTCCTACGAG.

This clone was counted many times. Read coverage stops 3 residues before the CDR3 terminus; the germline J gene supplies the remainder. J is TRBJ2-3 and V is TRBV5-1; 11 bases match TRBD2. This CDR3 has 15 amino acids. The trim removed 0 bases at V and 6 bases at J, leaving 3 bases unmatched. CDR1 is SGHRS and CDR2 is YFSETQ in the germline V gene. Incomplete CDR3 DNA: TGCGCCAGCAGCTTGGAACTAGCGGGAGCTGATACG. Its translation: CASSLELAGADT. Given in full, the CDR3 is CASSLELAGADTQYF.

This clone was seen at least ten times. Read sequence stops 3 residues before the CDR3 end, and the germline J gene provides the missing end. The chain employs TRBV20-1 and TRBJ1-5; D not resolved. The CDR3 has 20 amino acids. Germline CDR1 is DFQATT and CDR2 is SNEGSKA (reference sequence). V was clipped by 1 base and J by 1 base, with 26 bases between them. The chain's CDR3 is CSARGLAPDPPIKSNQPQHF. The DNA read from the CDR3 is TGCAGTGCTAGAGGGTTAGCGCCAGACCCCCCGATTAAAAGCAATCAGCCC.

This clone came up a few times. The read falls 3 residues short of the CDR3 end, and the missing part is taken from the germline J gene. The chain employs TRBV18 and TRBJ2-2, with 8 bases identical to TRBD2. V trimming: 3 bases; J trimming: 4 bases; junction bases outside the gene matches: 4. This CDR3 has 15 amino acids. From germline, CDR1 is KGHSH and CDR2 LQKENI. Incomplete CDR3 DNA: TGTGCCAGCTCACCTGGTAGCGGGACCACCGGGGAG. It is translated as CASSPGSGTTGE. The entire CDR3 is CASSPGSGTTGELFF.

This clone was recorded many times. Partial CDR3 DNA: TGTGCCAGCAGCTCGGGACAGGGGTTACCTGAA. This sequence encodes CASSSGQGLPE. The full CDR3 is CASSSGQGLPEAFF. This chain joins TRBV7-2 and TRBJ1-1; 10 positions agree with TRBD1. The CDR3 end is not reached by the read, which stops 3 residues before it; the germline J gene fills it in. Germline loops: CDR1 SGHTA, CDR2 FQGNSA. The CDR3 loop spans 14 amino acids. Germline trimming cut 4 bases from V and 6 bases from J; bases unmatched to any gene: 5.

This clone has at least ten counts. The CDR3 goes on 3 residues after the read ends, and that part is filled in from the germline J gene. This chain connects TRBV29-1 to TRBJ1-1, with D tentatively TRBD1 (5 bases). The germline V gene has CDR1 SQVTM and CDR2 ANQGSEA. The CDR3 totals 11 residues. With 4 bases removed from V and 4 bases from J, the gap between germline ends came to 7 bases. This CDR3 is CSVGGGTEAFF. The DNA read from the CDR3 is TGCAGCGTTGGGGGGGGCACTGAA.

This clone was seen repeatedly, ten times or more. The read comes to an end 3 residues before the CDR3 does, leaving the germline J gene to fill in the end. The rearrangement joins TRBV7-9 to TRBJ1-4; tentative D call: TRBD1 (5 bases). Per the germline V gene, CDR1 is SEHNR and CDR2 is FQNEAQ (reference sequence). This CDR3 is 14 amino acids long. Between the trimmed V and J ends, which lost 3 bases and 1 base, there was a span of 6 bases. The CDR3 DNA, read in part, is TGTGCCAGCAGCTTGGGGGGAACTAATGAAAAA. Amino acids: CASSLGGTNEK. The full CDR3 protein reads CASSLGGTNEKLFF. The whole variable domain, filled in from reference TRBV7-9 and TRBJ1-4, reads DTGVSQNPRHKITKRGQNVTFRCDPISEHNRLYWYRQTLGQGPEFLTYFQNEAQLEKSRLLSDRFSAERPKGSFSTLEIQRTEQGDSAMYLCASSLGGTNEKLFFGSGTQLSVL.

In its sample, this clone was seen many times. The read terminates 3 residues ahead of where the CDR3 ends, so the germline J gene completes it. This chain joins TRBV30 and TRBJ1-2, with 9 bases lining up with TRBD1. Germline lookup yields CDR1 GTSNPN and CDR2 SVGIG (reference sequence). The CDR3 runs to 13 residues. CDR3 bases read: TGTGCCTGGAGTCCCGACAGGGGGAACGGC. Its protein product is CAWSPDRGNG. In full, the CDR3 is CAWSPDRGNGYTF.

This clone was observed many times. The read is 3 residues too short to cover the CDR3 end, so that end is filled in from the germline J gene. The J gene is TRBJ1-4, the V gene TRBV5-1; 9 bases map to TRBD1. The J segment lost 6 bases and the V segment lost 4 bases, leaving 4 bases of the junction unmatched. Germline V gene data show CDR1 as SGHRS and CDR2 as YFSETQ. The CDR3 runs 14 residues. The CDR3 bases that were read are TGCGCCAGCAGCCCCGGGACAGGGTATGAAAAA. It is translated as CASSPGTGYEK. The CDR3, in full, reads CASSPGTGYEKLFF. Together with reference TRBV5-1 and TRBJ1-4, the CDR3 gives the full variable domain: KAGVTQTPRYLIKTRGQQVTLSCSPISGHRSVSWYQQTPGQGLQFLFEYFSETQRNKGNFPGRFSGRQFSNSRSEMNVSTLELGDSALYLCASSPGTGYEKLFFGSGTQLSVL.

The sample holds many counts of this clone. The read halts 3 residues ahead of the CDR3 end, with the missing end drawn from the germline J gene. The V gene is TRBV5-1, the J gene TRBJ1-5, with D unresolved. Germline lookup yields CDR1 SGHRS and CDR2 YFSETQ. Trimming removed 0 bases at V and 1 base at J, with 8 bases between. CDR3 length: 15 amino acids. The sequenced part of the CDR3 DNA is TGCGCCAGCAGCTTGGTCGGTTTAAGCAATCAGCCC. This encodes CASSLVGLSNQP. The CDR3 in its entirety is CASSLVGLSNQPQHF.

This clone was counted many times. The read terminates 3 residues before the CDR3 end, so the remaining end is supplied by the germline J gene. The V and J genes are TRBV19 and TRBJ1-1; D perhaps matches TRBD1 (5 bases). Germline V gene data show CDR1 as LNHDA and CDR2 as SQIVND (reference sequence). V lost 11 bases, J lost 6 bases, and 10 bases lay in between. This CDR3 region has 10 residues. Incomplete CDR3 DNA: TGTGCCTCCACGGGGGCTGAA. Its protein product is CASTGAE. The entire CDR3 reads CASTGAEAFF.